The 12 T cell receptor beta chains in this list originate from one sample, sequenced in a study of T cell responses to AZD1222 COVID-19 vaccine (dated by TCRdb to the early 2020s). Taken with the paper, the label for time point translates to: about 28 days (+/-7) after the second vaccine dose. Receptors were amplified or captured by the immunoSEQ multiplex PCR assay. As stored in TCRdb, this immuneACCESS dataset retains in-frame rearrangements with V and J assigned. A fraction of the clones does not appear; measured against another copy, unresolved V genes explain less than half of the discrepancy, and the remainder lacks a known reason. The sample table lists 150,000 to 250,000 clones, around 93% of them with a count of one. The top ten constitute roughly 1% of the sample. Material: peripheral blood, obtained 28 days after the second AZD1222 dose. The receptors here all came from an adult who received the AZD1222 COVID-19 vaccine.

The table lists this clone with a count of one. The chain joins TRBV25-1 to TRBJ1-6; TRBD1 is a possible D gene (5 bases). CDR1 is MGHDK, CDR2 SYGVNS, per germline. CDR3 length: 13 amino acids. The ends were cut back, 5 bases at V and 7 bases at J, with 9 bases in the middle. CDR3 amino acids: CASSTQENSPLHF. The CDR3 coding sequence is TGTGCCAGCAGTACACAGGAGAATTCACCCCTCCACTTT.

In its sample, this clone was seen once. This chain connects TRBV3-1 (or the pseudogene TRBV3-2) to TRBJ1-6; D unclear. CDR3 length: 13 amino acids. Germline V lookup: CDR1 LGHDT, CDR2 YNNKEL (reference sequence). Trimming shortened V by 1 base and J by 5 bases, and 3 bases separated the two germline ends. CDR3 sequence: CASSQADNSPLHF. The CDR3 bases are TGTGCCAGCAGCCAAGCCGATAATTCACCCCTCCACTTT.

The CDR3 DNA reads TGTGCCAGCAGTGATTATAGGGAGCTCGGACAGGGGGCGCGGGGCTACACCTTC. It yields the protein CASSDYRELGQGARGYTF. The rearrangement links TRBV28 to TRBJ1-2; 11 nucleotides agree with TRBD1. The CDR3 loop spans 18 amino acids. The germline V gene encodes CDR1 MDHEN and CDR2 SYDVKM. V lost 5 bases, J lost 8 bases, and 19 bases stayed unmatched.

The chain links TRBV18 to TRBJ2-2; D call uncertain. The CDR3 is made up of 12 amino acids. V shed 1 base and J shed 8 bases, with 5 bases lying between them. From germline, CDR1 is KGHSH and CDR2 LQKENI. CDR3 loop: CASSPRVGELFF. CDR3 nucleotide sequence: TGTGCCAGCTCACCACGTGTTGGGGAGCTGTTTTTT.

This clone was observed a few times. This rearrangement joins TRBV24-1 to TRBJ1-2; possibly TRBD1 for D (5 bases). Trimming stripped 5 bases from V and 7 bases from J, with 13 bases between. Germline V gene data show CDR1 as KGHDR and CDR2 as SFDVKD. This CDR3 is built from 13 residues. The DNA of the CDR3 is TGTGCCACCAGTGCGGGGCCCGGGGGTGGCTACACCTTC. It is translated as CATSAGPGGGYTF.

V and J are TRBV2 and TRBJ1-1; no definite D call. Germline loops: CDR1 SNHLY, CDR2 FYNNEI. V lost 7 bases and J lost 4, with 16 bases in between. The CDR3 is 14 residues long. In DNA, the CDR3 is TGTGCCAGCATAATGAGGGCCGGAGGCACTGAAGCTTTCTTT. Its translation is CASIMRAGGTEAFF.

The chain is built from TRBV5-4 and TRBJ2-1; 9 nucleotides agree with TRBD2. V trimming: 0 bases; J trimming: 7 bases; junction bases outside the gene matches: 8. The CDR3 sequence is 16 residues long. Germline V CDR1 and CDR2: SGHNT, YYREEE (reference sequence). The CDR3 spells CASSLGGGASFNEQFF. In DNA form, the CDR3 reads TGTGCCAGCAGCTTGGGCGGGGGGGCCTCGTTTAATGAGCAGTTCTTC. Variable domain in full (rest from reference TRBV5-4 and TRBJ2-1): ETGVTQSPTHLIKTRGQQVTLRCSSQSGHNTVSWYQQALGQGPQFIFQYYREEENGRGNFPPRFSGLQFPNYSSELNVNALELDDSALYLCASSLGGGASFNEQFFGPGTRLTVL.

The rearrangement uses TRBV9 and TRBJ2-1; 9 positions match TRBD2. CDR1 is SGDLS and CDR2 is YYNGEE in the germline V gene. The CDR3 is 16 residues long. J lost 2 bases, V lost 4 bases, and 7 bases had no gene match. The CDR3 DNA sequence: TGTGCCAGCAGCTTAACCGGGACTAGCACCTACAATGAGCAGTTCTTC. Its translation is CASSLTGTSTYNEQFF.

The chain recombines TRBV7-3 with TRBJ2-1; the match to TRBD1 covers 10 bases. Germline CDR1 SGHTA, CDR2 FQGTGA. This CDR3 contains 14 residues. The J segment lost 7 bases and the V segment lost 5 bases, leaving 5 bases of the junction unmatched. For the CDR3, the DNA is TGTGCCAGCAGCCCAGGACAGGGGGTGAATGAGCAGTTCTTC. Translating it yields CASSPGQGVNEQFF.

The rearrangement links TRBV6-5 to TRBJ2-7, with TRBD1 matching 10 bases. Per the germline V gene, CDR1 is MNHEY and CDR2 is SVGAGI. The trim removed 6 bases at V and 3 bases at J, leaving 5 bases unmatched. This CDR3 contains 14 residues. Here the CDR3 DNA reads TGTGCCAGCAGCTTGGACAGGGGGATCTACGAGCAGTACTTC. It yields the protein CASSLDRGIYEQYF.

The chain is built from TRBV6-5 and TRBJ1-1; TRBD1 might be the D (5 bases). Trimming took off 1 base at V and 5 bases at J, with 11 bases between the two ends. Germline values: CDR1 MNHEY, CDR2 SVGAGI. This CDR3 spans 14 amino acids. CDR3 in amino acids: CASSYYIRGTEAFF. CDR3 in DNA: TGTGCCAGCAGTTACTATATTCGGGGGACTGAAGCTTTCTTT.

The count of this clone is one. This chain's CDR3 is CASLGGGSTGELFF. The CDR3 DNA reads TGTGCCAGCCTAGGGGGGGGCAGCACCGGGGAGCTGTTTTTT. This chain links TRBV28 with TRBJ2-2, with D possibly being TRBD2 (7 bases). Germline CDR1 is MDHEN and CDR2 is SYDVKM. The CDR3 runs 14 residues. V shed 8 bases and J shed 4 bases, with 14 bases lying between them.